This TCR beta chain was recovered during a study of T cell responses to AZD1222 COVID-19 vaccine. Study-level points and caveats: Two AZD1222 doses significantly raised spike-specific TCR breadth and depth over controls. Close to half of spike-specific TCRs reportedly recognize unmutated variant regions.

On this clone itself: Its target is not known.

TCRdb keeps only in-frame clones here, not all; method: immunoSEQ multiplex PCR. The table records around 110,000 clones, over 75% of them present only once. V shed 5 bases, J shed 6 bases, and the junction held 11 bases outside the gene matches. The V gene's germline CDR1 is SEHNR and CDR2 FQNEAQ (reference sequence). The CDR3 length is 16 residues. The chain links TRBV7-9 to TRBJ2-5; 11 bases map to TRBD2. The origin of this receptor is an adult in good health. This specimen was peripheral blood, taken on day 0 of AZD1222 vaccination. CDR3: CASSGSSGGAGKTQYF. The CDR3 DNA sequence: TGTGCCAGCAGCGGTAGTAGCGGGGGGGCCGGAAAGACCCAGTACTTC.